Reported below is one T cell receptor (beta chain). This clonotype was recorded at least ten times. It has no known antigen specificity. Base qualities are not provided; no much larger clone lies one nucleotide away. These data originate in a study of CD8+CD57+ T cells in acquired aplastic anemia (dated by TCRdb to 2017 to 2018). The study in broad terms: Extracted DNA from sorted CD4+ and CD8+ cells averaged approximately 3 ug, ranging from roughly 0.17 to 30 ug. CD8+CD57+ expansion was defined as a frequency above the mean frequency observed in healthy subjects. Study-level results and caveats: Between patients and healthy controls, no significant difference in CD8+ Simpson's diversity was found (P=0.060). Although twenty-nine CD8+ CDR3 sequences were shared by patients and controls, these sequences appeared highly expressed in patients and within the immunodominant clones of patients.

As encoded in the germline V gene, CDR1 is SQVTM while CDR2 is ANQGSEA. The V end gives up 7 bases and the J end 1 base, leaving 4 bases in the junction not matched to a gene. The CDR3 runs 13 amino acids, cysteine and phenylalanine included. CDR3 DNA is the only sequence kept; it has 39 bases, read in frame from the first base. TCR beta VDJ combination and CDR3 sequence profiling used genomic DNA as the template. An Illumina HiSeq 2000 was used for TCR repertoire sequencing. In the source study's methods: TRBV/TRBJ rearrangement plots, CDR3 size and DJ length profiles, and Simpson's diversity index were used to assess repertoires. The most abundant DNA sequence in the deep sequencing data was taken as the immunodominant clone. CDR3 amino acid sequences were checked for sharing across subjects and were also compared against the VDJdb database and published repertoires. TCRdb reran the public reads through fastp at Q25 and MiXCR, keeping productive beta chains. Rows merge per CDR3 protein into single entries with the most common DNA and genes. TCRdb assigned the V and J calls; the authors' analysis was not used. The sample table holds approximately 150,000 distinct CDR3 sequences, of which roughly 43% were seen once. Around 1.1% of the sample lies in the top ten.

Expansion of CD8+CD57+ cells had been shown by flow cytometry in the patients chosen for sequencing. All patients had severe acquired aplastic anemia diagnosed by International Study of Aplastic Anemia and Agranulocytosis and Camitta criteria. No therapy had been received by the patients at the time of blood sampling. In the study, sorted CD4+ and CD8+ blood T cells from patients with severe aplastic anemia and from healthy subjects underwent deep sequencing of TCR repertoires. Patients were enrolled in the USA under clinicaltrials.gov protocols 00001620, 01623167, 00001397, 00071045, 00081523 and 00961064. Ficoll-Paque density gradient centrifugation was used to isolate peripheral blood mononuclear cells. Before DNA extraction, CD4+ and CD8+ T cells were sorted by FACS or by magnetic beads.

This receptor was obtained from a human donor with aplastic anemia. Source material: sorted CD4+, CD8+, or CD8+CD57+ T cells (not recorded which) from PBMCs. The chain couples TRBV29-1 to TRBJ2-1, and TRBD1 aligns with 7 junction nucleotides. This receptor carries the CDR3 CSARQGSYNEQFF. The nucleotides are TGCAGCGCCCGACAGGGATCCTACAATGAGCAGTTCTTC.